The 26 T cell receptor beta chains reported below all come from one sample, sequenced in a study of CDR3 diversity in severe acne. TCRdb reprocessed the PCR reads via MiXCR and lists one record per CDR3 protein. The repertoire holds roughly 100,000 distinct CDR3 sequences, with around 56% as singletons. The sample taken for sequencing was blood. Source of these receptors: a male donor with acne.

This clonotype was counted at least ten times. This chain links TRBV20-1 with TRBJ2-5; possibly TRBD2 for D (5 bases). The CDR3 consists of 17 residues. V shed 2 bases and J shed 3 bases, with 22 bases lying between them. The germline CDR1 and CDR2 sequences are DFQATT and SNEGSKA (reference sequence). Here the CDR3 DNA reads TGCAGTGCTAGACCCCCCACCAGCGGACGGCAAAAAGAGACCCAGTACTTC. The encoded protein is CSARPPTSGRQKETQYF.

This clonotype was observed a handful of times. The CDR3 region is CASSVRDSNQPQHF. The CDR3 nucleotides read TGTGCCAGCAGTGTCCGGGACAGTAATCAGCCCCAGCATTTT. J is TRBJ1-5 and V is TRBV2; 7 bases match TRBD1. The CDR3 is made up of 14 amino acids. The V and J ends lost 4 bases and 4 bases, in that order; junction bases with no gene match: 4. The germline gives CDR1 SNHLY, CDR2 FYNNEI.

Remarks on this clonotype: No conserved phenylalanine or tryptophan ends this CDR3, so it is likely a read error. This chain connects TRBV24-1 to TRBJ1-2; TRBD1 is a possible D gene (5 bases). CDR1 is KGHDR and CDR2 is SFDVKD in the germline V gene. This CDR3 is built from 12 residues. V was cut by 12 bases and J by 7 bases, with 17 bases left in between. This chain's CDR3 is CAARRGGVGYTV. The CDR3 nucleotides read TGTGCCGCTCGGCGGGGGGGGGTTGGCTACACCGTC.

This chain connects TRBV15 to TRBJ2-2; no definite D call. Germline CDR1 is LNHNV and CDR2 is YYDKDF (reference sequence). The V and J ends lost 0 bases and 6 bases respectively, with 5 bases between them. This CDR3 spans 13 amino acids. The CDR3 reads CATSREAAGELFF. CDR3 in DNA: TGTGCCACCAGCAGAGAGGCAGCCGGGGAGCTGTTTTTT.

By proportion, this clonotype is medium-sized. As DNA, the CDR3 is TGTGCCAGCAGTGAAGCTAGCGGGAGCTCCTACGAGCAGTACTTC. This translates into CASSEASGSSYEQYF. The chain employs TRBV6-1 and TRBJ2-7; 9 nucleotides line up with TRBD2. Germline loops: CDR1 MNHNS, CDR2 SASEGT. V shed 0 bases and J 0 bases; nucleotides not matched to a gene: 0. This CDR3 comprises 15 residues.

CDR3 region: CASSVLQGAGGTYEQYF. CDR3 bases: TGTGCCAGCAGCGTGTTACAGGGGGCGGGCGGAACCTACGAGCAGTACTTC. This rearrangement joins TRBV5-5 to TRBJ2-7, with 9 bases matching TRBD1. J lost 2 bases, V lost 4 bases, and 13 bases had no gene match. The CDR3 consists of 17 residues. CDR1 is SGHKS and CDR2 is YYEKEE in the germline V gene (reference sequence).

Turning to this clonotype: Just one base apart from a much larger clone, this may be a read error. V is TRBV6-2 or TRBV6-3 and J is TRBJ2-7; possibly TRBD2 for D (5 bases). The V end was cut by 6 bases, the J end by 5 bases, with 11 bases between. The CDR3 is 12 amino acids. In germline, CDR1 is MNHEY, CDR2 SVGEGT. CDR3 region: CASRSGRDEQYF. CDR3 DNA sequence: TGTGCCAGCAGGTCGGGAAGGGACGAGCAGTACTTC.

The chain combines TRBV11-3 with TRBJ1-2; D is uncertain. The CDR3 spans 16 residues. Germline CDR1 SGHNT, CDR2 YENEEA. V dropped 5 bases and J dropped 8 bases, with 24 bases sitting between them. The CDR3 nucleotides read TGTGCCAGCAGCCCCGTACGGGCAGAAGGTCCCGCGGGCTACACCTTC. This codes for CASSPVRAEGPAGYTF.

This clonotype was counted many times. The chain recombines TRBV6-4 with TRBJ2-2; TRBD1 matches at 7 bases. From germline, CDR1 is MRHNA and CDR2 SNTAGT. This CDR3 is 13 amino acids long. Trimming cost V 4 bases and J 6 bases; bases outside gene matches: 2. The CDR3 spells CASSGDRAGELFF. The CDR3 nucleotides are TGTGCCAGCAGTGGCGACAGGGCCGGGGAGCTGTTTTTT.

About this clonotype: With a much larger clone just one base away, this may be a read error. The rearrangement uses TRBV12-3 or TRBV12-4 and TRBJ2-1, with 7 bases identical to TRBD2. V shed 6 bases and J 8 bases; nucleotides not matched to a gene: 13. The CDR3 loop spans 15 amino acids. This CDR3 is CASSKSGPAGYEQFF. CDR3 in DNA: TGTGCCAGCAGCAAATCGGGACCAGCGGGATATGAGCAGTTCTTC.

The genes are TRBV7-9 and TRBJ2-7, with a weak D call TRBD1 (5 bases). Germline V gives CDR1 SEHNR, CDR2 FQNEAQ (reference sequence). This CDR3 spans 16 amino acids. V shed 6 bases and J shed 1 base, with 19 bases lying between them. Written as DNA, the CDR3 is TGTGCCAGCAGTCAAAGCTTGGGGCTTGGGTCCTACGAGCAGTACTTC. Translating gives CASSQSLGLGSYEQYF.

The chain is built from TRBV5-8 and TRBJ2-1, with TRBD2 matching 11 bases. Germline loops: CDR1 SGHTS, CDR2 YDEGEE. The junction had 4 bases not matched to a gene; V was cut back by 1 base and J by 7 bases. CDR3 length equals 15 residues. CDR3 nucleotides: TGTGCCAGCAGCTTGAGTAGCGGGAGGGTAAATGAGCAGTTCTTC. This gives the protein CASSLSSGRVNEQFF.

Remarks on this clonotype: The junction departs from the called germline gene at one end, perhaps through a read error. V usage is TRBV10-3 and J usage is TRBJ2-1, with D maybe TRBD2 (7 bases). Germline CDR1 is ENHRY and CDR2 is SYGVKD. The CDR3 consists of 16 residues. The DNA of the CDR3 is TGTGCCATCAGTGAGTCGAGAGGGGGGGCGCCGAATGAGCAGTTCTTT. As protein: CAISESRGGAPNEQFF.

This clonotype was detected many times. The gene calls are TRBV30 and TRBJ1-6, with D perhaps matching TRBD1 (6 bases). The ends were cut back, 3 bases at V and 7 bases at J, with 10 bases in the middle. CDR3 length equals 13 residues. Per the germline V gene, CDR1 is GTSNPN and CDR2 is SVGIG (reference sequence). CDR3 amino acids: CAWRAGANSPLHF. In nucleotides, the CDR3 is TGTGCCTGGAGGGCAGGGGCCAATTCACCCCTCCACTTT.

This clonotype showed up many times. The chain is built from TRBV29-1 and TRBJ2-1, with TRBD2 matching 8 bases. Germline assignment: CDR1 SQVTM and CDR2 ANQGSEA. V gave up 8 bases and J gave up 6 bases; unmatched junction bases: 15. This CDR3 region has 15 residues. DNA for the CDR3: TGCAGCCCCCGACACTACGGAGCGGGGGCCAATGAGCAGTTCTTC. This sequence encodes CSPRHYGAGANEQFF.

The V and J genes are TRBV20-1 and TRBJ2-7; 9 positions agree with TRBD2. The J segment lost 5 bases and the V segment lost 6 bases, leaving 11 bases of the junction unmatched. This CDR3 comprises 14 residues. Germline-derived CDR1 and CDR2 are DFQATT and SNEGSKA (reference sequence). The CDR3 protein is CSASGSGSWNEQYF. The CDR3 region has the DNA TGCAGTGCCTCTGGTAGCGGGAGCTGGAACGAGCAGTACTTC.

This clonotype was detected many times. A clone one base away is much larger, so this may be a read error. The J gene is TRBJ2-1, the V gene TRBV7-2, with D possibly being TRBD2 (6 bases). This CDR3 spans 15 amino acids. Germline V CDR1 and CDR2: SGHTA, FQGNSA. The CDR3 loop reads CVSSLAGGMINEQFF. The CDR3 DNA reads TGTGTCAGCAGCTTAGCAGGCGGGATGATCAATGAGCAGTTCTTC.

This clonotype was seen many times. This rearrangement joins TRBV5-1 to TRBJ1-1; D is unclear. This CDR3 spans 12 amino acids. Deletions cut 0 bases from V and 8 bases from J, with 8 bases between. The germline V gene encodes CDR1 SGHRS and CDR2 YFSETQ. The CDR3 here is CASSLGWAEAFF. The CDR3 bases are TGCGCCAGCAGCTTGGGTTGGGCCGAAGCTTTCTTT.

This clonotype was seen only a few times. This CDR3 is CASIPGTGERETQYF. In DNA form, the CDR3 reads TGTGCCAGCATCCCAGGGACAGGGGAGCGAGAGACCCAGTACTTC. The V and J genes are TRBV2 and TRBJ2-5, with 10 bases lining up with TRBD1. V lost 7 bases and J lost 4; bases outside the gene matches: 9. The germline CDR1 and CDR2 sequences are SNHLY and FYNNEI. This CDR3 has 15 residues. Complete variable domain (other parts from reference TRBV2 and TRBJ2-5): EPEVTQTPSHQVTQMGQEVILRCVPISNHLYFYWYRQILGQKVEFLVSFYNNEISEKSEIFDDQFSVERPDGSNFTLKIRSTKLEDSAMYFCASIPGTGERETQYFGPGTRLLVL.

The chain carries TRBV7-9 and TRBJ1-1, with D tentatively TRBD1 (5 bases). The V gene lost 6 bases and the J gene lost 4 bases, with 18 bases spanning the gap. CDR3 size: 15 residues. The germline V gene has CDR1 SEHNR and CDR2 FQNEAQ (reference sequence). The chain's CDR3 is CASRQAGPRGTEAFF. The CDR3 bases are TGTGCCAGCAGACAAGCGGGTCCGAGGGGCACTGAAGCTTTCTTT.

In its sample, this clonotype was seen a few times. The chain combines TRBV5-4 with TRBJ2-5, with D tentatively TRBD2 (6 bases). The V end lost 2 bases, the J end lost 3 bases, and 14 bases lay between the germline ends. The CDR3 extends over 15 amino acids. The V gene's germline CDR1 is SGHNT and CDR2 YYREEE (reference sequence). DNA of the CDR3: TGTGCCAGCAGCTTTGGGGGGTACATTAAAGAGACCCAGTACTTC. The encoded protein is CASSFGGYIKETQYF.

J is TRBJ2-7 and V is TRBV19; D is ambiguous. Germline loops: CDR1 LNHDA, CDR2 SQIVND (reference sequence). There are 13 residues in the CDR3. V was clipped by 5 bases and J by 2 bases, with 10 bases between them. CDR3 region: CASSPDTAYEQYV. Written as DNA, the CDR3 is TGTGCCAGTAGTCCCGACACAGCCTACGAGCAGTACGTC.

This clonotype was counted between two and nine times. The chain links TRBV28 to TRBJ2-7; maybe TRBD2 (6 bases). CDR3 length: 14 amino acids. Trimming removed 6 bases from V and 2 bases from J, with 14 bases in between. Germline CDR1 reads MDHEN; CDR2 reads SYDVKM. CDR3: CASSEVGGPYEQYF. DNA for the CDR3: TGTGCCAGCAGCGAGGTTGGAGGGCCCTACGAGCAGTACTTC.

This chain joins TRBV10-3 and TRBJ2-3, with D unresolved. This CDR3 comprises 15 residues. CDR1 and CDR2 from the germline V gene are ENHRY and SYGVKD. The CDR3 sequence: CASTHRPERTDTQYF. As DNA, the CDR3 is TGTGCTAGCACTCATCGTCCGGAGCGCACAGATACGCAGTATTTT.

The genes are TRBV9 and TRBJ2-5; D gene ambiguous. The CDR3 extends over 12 amino acids. V lost 3 bases to trimming and J lost 0 bases, with 3 bases between them. Germline V gives CDR1 SGDLS, CDR2 YYNGEE. The chain's CDR3 is CASSADQETQYF. CDR3 DNA sequence: TGTGCCAGCAGCGCGGACCAAGAGACCCAGTACTTC.

Points on this clonotype: A much larger clonotype is one base distant, so this may be a read error. The genes are TRBV20-1 and TRBJ1-1; a possible D gene is TRBD1 (5 bases). Germline values: CDR1 DFQATT, CDR2 SNEGSKA (reference sequence). The CDR3 is 13 amino acids. V lost 3 bases, J lost 11 bases, and 19 bases lay in between. CDR3 sequence: CSASYEGSPVAFF. The CDR3 DNA reads TGCAGTGCTAGTTACGAGGGGTCCCCCGTGGCTTTCTTT.